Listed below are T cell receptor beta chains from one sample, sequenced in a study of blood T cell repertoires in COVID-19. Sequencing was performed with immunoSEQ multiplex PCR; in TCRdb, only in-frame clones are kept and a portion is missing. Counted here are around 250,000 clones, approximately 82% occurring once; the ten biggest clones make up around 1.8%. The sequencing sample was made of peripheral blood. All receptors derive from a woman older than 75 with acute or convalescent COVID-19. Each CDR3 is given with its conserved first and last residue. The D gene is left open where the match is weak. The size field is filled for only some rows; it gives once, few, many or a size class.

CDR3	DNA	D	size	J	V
CASTHRGRNTGELFF	TGTGCCAGCACACACAGGGGCAGGAACACCGGGGAGCTGTTTTTT	TRBD1	once	TRBJ2-2	TRBV27
CASSLSGGWTVGYTF	TGTGCCAGCAGTTTATCCGGGGGGTGGACAGTTGGCTACACCTTC	-	-	TRBJ1-2	TRBV27
CASSASGLNEQFF	TGTGCCAGCAGCGCGAGCGGGCTGAATGAGCAGTTCTTC	-	-	TRBJ2-1	TRBV7-2
CASSVAYRGEAFF	TGTGCCAGCAGCGTAGCTTACCGGGGTGAAGCTTTCTTT	-	few	TRBJ1-1	TRBV9
CASRSGETTAEAFF	TGTGCCAGCAGATCGGGGGAGACAACCGCTGAAGCTTTCTTT	-	-	TRBJ1-1	TRBV28
CASSLWGPGTGSLNTEAFF	TGTGCCAGCAGCTTATGGGGACCCGGGACAGGGAGCTTGAACACTGAAGCTTTCTTT	TRBD1	few	TRBJ1-1	TRBV11-2
CASSRSGRDTDTQYF	TGCGCCAGCAGCCGTAGCGGGAGGGACACAGATACGCAGTATTTT	TRBD2	-	TRBJ2-3	TRBV5-1
CSVSSGEVADTQYF	TGCAGCGTGAGTAGCGGGGAGGTTGCAGATACGCAGTATTTT	TRBD2	-	TRBJ2-3	TRBV29-1
CASSFRDRRYGYTF	TGTGCCAGCAGTTTCCGGGACAGGCGTTATGGCTACACCTTC	TRBD1	-	TRBJ1-2	TRBV27
CAWSTGVGQYF	TGTGCCTGGAGCACAGGGGTTGGGCAGTACTTC	TRBD1	once	TRBJ2-7	TRBV30
CANSGLADTGELFF	TGTGCCAACTCGGGACTAGCGGACACCGGGGAGCTGTTTTTT	TRBD2	-	TRBJ2-2	TRBV3-1/TRBV3-2
CASSEVERNSPLHF	TGTGCCAGCAGTGAAGTAGAGAGAAATTCACCCCTCCACTTT	-	-	TRBJ1-6	TRBV2
CASSSSGPYEQYF	TGTGCCAGCAGTTCTAGCGGTCCATACGAGCAGTACTTC	TRBD2	-	TRBJ2-7	TRBV12-3/TRBV12-4
CASSPGTGGYEQYF	TGTGCCAGCAGTCCGGGGACAGGGGGCTACGAGCAGTACTTC	TRBD1	-	TRBJ2-7	TRBV27
CATADRSYEQYF	TGTGCCACCGCTGACAGAAGCTACGAGCAGTACTTC	-	-	TRBJ2-7	TRBV15
CASSPQTGGGETQYF	TGTGCCAGCAGCCCCCAGACAGGGGGCGGAGAGACCCAGTACTTC	TRBD1	-	TRBJ2-5	TRBV11-2
CASRKVGGAAGELFF	TGTGCCAGCAGGAAGGTTGGGGGCGCGGCCGGGGAGCTGTTTTTT	-	-	TRBJ2-2	TRBV2
CASRLGTAGYTF	TGTGCCAGCAGGCTGGGGACTGCTGGCTACACCTTC	-	-	TRBJ1-2	TRBV28
CASSLQGQPDEKLFF	TGTGCCAGTAGTTTACAGGGGCAACCGGATGAAAAACTGTTTTTT	TRBD1	-	TRBJ1-4	TRBV19
CASRILGGRGTEAFF	TGTGCCAGCAGGATATTGGGGGGAAGAGGCACTGAAGCTTTCTTT	-	-	TRBJ1-1	TRBV5-4
CASSTQGAGSYNSPLHF	TGCGCCAGCAGCACACAGGGGGCCGGCTCCTATAATTCACCCCTCCACTTT	TRBD1	-	TRBJ1-6	TRBV5-1
CASSQEGQGRADSPLHF	TGCGCCAGCAGCCAAGAAGGCCAGGGGAGGGCGGATTCACCCCTCCACTTT	-	-	TRBJ1-6	TRBV4-1
CASSPTGTGGEAFF	TGTGCCAGCAGCCCAACCGGGACAGGGGGCGAAGCTTTCTTT	TRBD1	once	TRBJ1-1	TRBV4-2
CASSTTYGQTYGYTF	TGTGCCAGCAGTACCACCTATGGGCAGACCTATGGCTACACCTTC	-	-	TRBJ1-2	TRBV6-5
CASSQRAGGTDTQYF	TGTGCCAGCAGCCAGCGAGCGGGAGGCACAGATACGCAGTATTTT	TRBD2	-	TRBJ2-3	TRBV3-1/TRBV3-2
CASSLQDRSTEAFF	TGTGCCAGCAGCTTACAGGACAGAAGCACTGAAGCTTTCTTT	-	-	TRBJ1-1	TRBV7-8
CASSLGQGNTEAFF	TGTGCCAGTAGCCTGGGACAGGGAAACACTGAAGCTTTCTTT	TRBD1	-	TRBJ1-1	TRBV19
CASSQEPYRGETQYF	TGTGCCAGCAGCCAAGAGCCGTACAGGGGGGAGACCCAGTACTTC	TRBD1	-	TRBJ2-5	TRBV4-2
CASSDQGSAGQASYEQYF	TGTGCCAGCAGTGATCAGGGGAGTGCGGGACAGGCATCCTACGAGCAGTACTTC	TRBD1	-	TRBJ2-7	TRBV6-1
CASRGLAENYTDTQYF	TGTGCCAGCAGGGGACTAGCGGAAAACTACACAGATACGCAGTATTTT	TRBD2	-	TRBJ2-3	TRBV7-9